The rows below give T cell receptor beta chains drawn from one sample of a study of early T cells in non-severe SARS-CoV-2 infection. TCRdb reanalysed the 5' RACE reads using MiXCR and keeps one entry per CDR3 protein. This table holds roughly 27,000 distinct CDR3 sequences, less than 10% found once. The sequencing input was whole blood. The receptors stem from an adult who was a healthcare worker with PCR-confirmed SARS-CoV-2 infection or an uninfected control (not recorded which). CDR3s include the opening cysteine and the closing phenylalanine or tryptophan. A D gene is named only where the DNA matches it firmly. Clone size, where shown, is once, few, many, or a class for clones that have expanded.

size: many; J: TRBJ2-7; D: .; V: TRBV20-1; CDR3: CSASWPSSYEQYF; DNA: TGCAGTGCTTCTTGGCCTTCCTCCTACGAGCAGTACTTC
size: medium-sized; J: TRBJ2-7; D: .; V: TRBV7-2; CDR3: CASSFVPGNEQYF; DNA: TGTGCCAGCAGCTTCGTCCCAGGGAACGAGCAGTACTTC
size: .; J: TRBJ1-1; D: .; V: TRBV29-1; CDR3: CSVVNRNTEAFF; DNA: TGCAGCGTAGTTAACAGGAACACTGAAGCTTTCTTT
size: .; J: TRBJ1-1; D: TRBD1; V: TRBV20-1; CDR3: CSVGQGPGFEAFF; DNA: TGCAGTGTCGGACAGGGGCCTGGTTTTGAAGCTTTCTTT
size: .; J: TRBJ1-4; D: .; V: TRBV7-2; CDR3: CASSLVREKLFF; DNA: TGTGCCAGCAGCTTAGTCCGTGAAAAACTGTTTTTT
size: many; J: TRBJ2-7; D: TRBD1; V: TRBV20-1; CDR3: CSARAGTGGTYEQYF; DNA: TGCAGTGCTAGAGCGGGGACAGGGGGAACCTACGAGCAGTACTTC
size: few; J: TRBJ2-1; D: .; V: TRBV3-1; CDR3: CASSQGLHEQFF; DNA: TGTGCCAGCAGCCAAGGGTTGCATGAGCAGTTCTTC
size: many; J: TRBJ1-5; D: .; V: TRBV7-6; CDR3: CASSPGLVDRNQPQHF; DNA: TGTGCCAGCAGCCCCGGCCTCGTGGACAGAAATCAGCCCCAGCATTTT
size: .; J: TRBJ2-5; D: .; V: TRBV7-7; CDR3: CASSTGVGETQYF; DNA: TGTGCTAGCAGCACGGGAGTGGGAGAGACCCAGTACTTC
size: many; J: TRBJ1-1; D: .; V: TRBV12-5; CDR3: CASGFGQPNTEAFF; DNA: TGTGCTAGTGGTTTCGGACAGCCGAACACTGAAGCTTTCTTT
size: many; J: TRBJ1-5; D: .; V: TRBV6-5; CDR3: CASSQGRGQPQHF; DNA: TGTGCCAGCAGCCAGGGGAGAGGACAGCCCCAGCATTTT
size: .; J: TRBJ2-2; D: .; V: TRBV14; CDR3: CASSQPRRAHTGELFF; DNA: TGTGCCAGCAGCCAACCAAGGCGGGCGCACACCGGGGAGCTGTTTTTT
size: .; J: TRBJ2-7; D: .; V: TRBV7-8; CDR3: CASSFSHEQYF; DNA: TGTGCCAGCAGCTTTTCCCACGAGCAGTACTTC
size: few; J: TRBJ2-1; D: TRBD1; V: TRBV30; CDR3: CACGQGGDNEQFF; DNA: TGTGCCTGCGGACAGGGAGGCGACAATGAGCAGTTCTTC
size: .; J: TRBJ1-6; D: .; V: TRBV20-1; CDR3: CSAYSGGDSPLHF; DNA: TGCAGTGCCTACAGCGGCGGAGATTCACCCCTCCACTTT
size: few; J: TRBJ2-5; D: .; V: TRBV7-2; CDR3: CASSLGNQETQYF; DNA: TGTGCCAGCAGCTTAGGGAACCAAGAGACCCAGTACTTC
size: many; J: TRBJ2-7; D: .; V: TRBV30; CDR3: CAWTKNEIYQQYF; DNA: TGTGCCTGGACCAAAAACGAGATCTACCAGCAGTACTTC
size: many; J: TRBJ2-5; D: .; V: TRBV20-1; CDR3: CSAREEIGTARAQYF; DNA: TGCAGTGCTAGAGAAGAGATAGGAACAGCTCGGGCCCAGTACTTC
size: .; J: TRBJ2-1; D: .; V: TRBV4-3; CDR3: CASSQSPAAAHSSYNEQFF; DNA: TGCGCCAGCAGCCAATCCCCCGCGGCCGCCCATAGCTCCTACAATGAGCAGTTCTTC
size: large; J: TRBJ1-1; D: TRBD1; V: TRBV12-3/TRBV12-4; CDR3: CASSPTGGPDTEAFF; DNA: TGTGCCAGCAGCCCGACAGGGGGCCCGGACACTGAAGCTTTCTTT
size: many; J: TRBJ2-1; D: TRBD1; V: TRBV7-9; CDR3: CASNTDRAVNEQFF; DNA: TGTGCCAGCAATACCGACAGGGCGGTCAATGAGCAGTTCTTC
size: few; J: TRBJ1-2; D: TRBD1; V: TRBV7-2; CDR3: CASSPGQGASQGYTF; DNA: TGTGCCAGCAGCCCAGGACAGGGGGCCTCCCAAGGCTACACCTTC
size: many; J: TRBJ2-5; D: .; V: TRBV19; CDR3: CASSGPEETQYF; DNA: TGTGCCAGTAGCGGGCCAGAAGAGACCCAGTACTTC